This TCR beta chain was captured in a study of T cells in Graves' hyperthyroidism and ophthalmopathy. The cohort's ophthalmopathy patients, a group with duration under 3 months, had a Clinical Activity Score of at least 3 and a NOSPECS grade of at least 4. CDR1 is SGHNT, CDR2 YYREEE, per germline (reference sequence). Trimming at V came to 3 bases and at J to 7 bases, leaving 10 bases not matched to a gene. The CDR3 covers 14 residues. RNA transcripts served as the template for amplifying TCR beta CDR3 regions. The TCR CDR3 first-round RT-PCR relied on the HTBI primer set. Via MiXCR, TCRdb re-called the multiplex PCR reads, giving one row per CDR3 protein. Counted here are under 350,000 distinct CDR3 sequences, about 13% occurring once; the ten biggest clones make up 30% to 35%.

The TCR sequence derives from a woman aged 40 to 50 with Graves' ophthalmopathy. Sequenced input: blood. The chain has TRBV5-4 and TRBJ2-7; 7 bases match TRBD2. CDR3 sequence: CASSSGTTPEEQYF. Here the CDR3 DNA reads TGTGCCAGCAGCTCCGGGACTACCCCGGAGGAGCAGTACTTC.